The 4 T cell receptor beta chains given below trace back to one sample, sequenced in a study of OX40 agonist ivuxolimab in advanced cancers. Some clones are missing from TCRdb's copy, which holds only in-frame ones; the method was immunoSEQ multiplex PCR. Of approximately 70,000 clones listed, 70% to 90% were seen once; the top ten hold around 0.56%. Specimen: CD4+ or CD8+ T cells sorted from blood, collected in a trial of the OX40 agonist ivuxolimab. These receptors were obtained from an adult with an advanced solid tumor such as melanoma, head and neck, liver or kidney cancer.

The J gene is TRBJ2-1, the V gene TRBV2; the D gene is possibly TRBD2 (6 bases). The V and J ends lost 7 bases and 1 base respectively, with 11 bases between them. The CDR3 length is 14 residues. The germline V gene has CDR1 SNHLY and CDR2 FYNNEI. CDR3 region: CASTGLRSYNEQFF. For the CDR3, the DNA is TGTGCCAGCACAGGACTACGATCCTACAATGAGCAGTTCTTC.

This chain connects TRBV28 to TRBJ2-6, with 7 bases matching TRBD1. The germline V gene encodes CDR1 MDHEN and CDR2 SYDVKM. The CDR3 is 15 amino acids. The V gene end was trimmed by 4 bases and the J gene end by 4 bases; junction bases not matched to a gene: 4. The CDR3 here is CASSYRGTGANVLTF. Here the CDR3 DNA reads TGTGCCAGCAGTTACAGGGGTACCGGGGCCAACGTCCTGACTTTC.

The rearrangement uses TRBV5-1 and TRBJ2-5; tentatively, D is TRBD1 or TRBD2 (5 bases each). Germline V gene lookup returns CDR1 SGHRS and CDR2 YFSETQ. The CDR3 has 14 amino acids. V was cut by 2 bases and J by 5 bases, with 13 bases left in between. Written as DNA, the CDR3 is TGCGCCAGCAGCTTCGCAGGGCGCGGGGAGACCCAGTACTTC. Translated, it gives CASSFAGRGETQYF. Drawing the rest from reference TRBV5-1 and TRBJ2-5, the complete variable domain is KAGVTQTPRYLIKTRGQQVTLSCSPISGHRSVSWYQQTPGQGLQFLFEYFSETQRNKGNFPGRFSGRQFSNSRSEMNVSTLELGDSALYLCASSFAGRGETQYFGPGTRLLVL.

The chain links TRBV6-1 to TRBJ2-3, with no clear D. Germline CDR1 and CDR2: MNHNS and SASEGT. V was shortened by 7 bases and J by 2 bases, with 7 bases between the two germline ends. The CDR3 sequence is 12 residues long. The chain's CDR3 is CASTPTTDTQYF. The CDR3 DNA reads TGTGCCAGCACCCCTACCACAGATACGCAGTATTTT.